The present T cell receptor beta chain was sequenced within a study of read filtering for tumor transcriptome and immune sequencing. V lost 6 bases to trimming and J lost 0 bases, with 17 bases between them. This CDR3 spans 16 amino acids. CDR1 is SEHNR and CDR2 is FQNEAQ in the germline V gene (reference sequence). Molecular barcoded adaptors covering alpha/delta and beta/gamma chains were used on around 370 ng RNA. TCRdb analysed the reads with MiXCR anew, one entry per CDR3 protein. The sample holds over 50,000 distinct CDR3 sequences, 15% to 20% seen once. About this clonotype itself: Its antigen is undetermined.

Sampling of bone marrow took place during active disease in every patient. Study results and caveats: Compared with RNA-seq, IR-seq gave much higher clonotype depth and reliability. In IR-seq, single-read clonotypes were 75% to 90% of clonotypes but around 4% of reads.

Sample: a population of CD138-negative cells sorted from bone marrow. The sequence was obtained from a donor aged 40 or over with multiple myeloma. The chain employs TRBV7-9 and TRBJ2-5, with D possibly matching TRBD1 (5 bases). DNA of the CDR3: TGTGCCAGCAGTGAAGGGTGGACATTGTACCAAGAGACCCAGTACTTC. Amino acids: CASSEGWTLYQETQYF. The full variable domain, with the rest looked up from reference TRBV7-9 and TRBJ2-5, is DTGVSQNPRHKITKRGQNVTFRCDPISEHNRLYWYRQTLGQGPEFLTYFQNEAQLEKSRLLSDRFSAERPKGSFSTLEIQRTEQGDSAMYLCASSEGWTLYQETQYFGPGTRLLVL.